The present entry profiles one T cell receptor (beta chain) with its context. PCR was performed using 60 Vbeta and 13 Jbeta primers. Profiling relied on immunoSEQ multiplex PCR, and the TCRdb table lists in-frame clones only, not all of them. The sample holds around 130,000 clones, just over 75% seen once. Germline V lookup: CDR1 SGDLS, CDR2 YYNGEE. The CDR3 totals 15 residues. V lost 0 bases, J lost 0 bases, and 8 bases lay in between. These data come from a study of cytomegalovirus exposure and HLA in healthy donors. The specimen was PBMCs. The chain couples TRBV9 to TRBJ2-3, with D possibly TRBD1 on 6 matching bases. The origin of this receptor is a woman between 50 and 59 years old in good health and CMV-seronegative. The CDR3 here is CASSVGGLSTDTQYF. CDR3 DNA sequence: TGTGCCAGCAGCGTAGGGGGGCTTAGCACAGATACGCAGTATTTT.